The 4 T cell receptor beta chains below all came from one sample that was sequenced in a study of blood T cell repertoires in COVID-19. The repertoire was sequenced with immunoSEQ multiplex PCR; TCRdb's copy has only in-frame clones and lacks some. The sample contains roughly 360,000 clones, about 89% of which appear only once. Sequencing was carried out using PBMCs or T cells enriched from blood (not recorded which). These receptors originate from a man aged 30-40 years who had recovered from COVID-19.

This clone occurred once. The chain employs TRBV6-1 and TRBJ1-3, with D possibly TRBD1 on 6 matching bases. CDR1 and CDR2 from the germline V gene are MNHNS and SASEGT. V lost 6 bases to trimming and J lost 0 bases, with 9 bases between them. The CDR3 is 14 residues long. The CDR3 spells CASREQGSGNTIYF. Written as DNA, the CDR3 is TGTGCCAGCAGGGAACAGGGCTCTGGAAACACCATATATTTT.

The chain's CDR3 is CASSGEPSYNEQFF. DNA of the CDR3: TGCGCCAGCTCGGGGGAACCATCCTACAATGAGCAGTTCTTC. This chain uses TRBV5-1 with TRBJ2-1; D is possibly TRBD2 (6 bases). CDR1 is SGHRS and CDR2 is YFSETQ in the germline V gene. The CDR3 is 14 residues long. The V end was cut by 7 bases, the J end by 1 base, with 12 bases between.

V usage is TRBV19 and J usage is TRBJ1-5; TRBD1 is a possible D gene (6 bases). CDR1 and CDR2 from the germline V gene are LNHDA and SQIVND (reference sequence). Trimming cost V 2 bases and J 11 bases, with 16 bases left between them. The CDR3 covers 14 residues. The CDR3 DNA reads TGTGCCAGTAGTATATGGACAGTCGGTTCGTCCCAGCATTTT. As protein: CASSIWTVGSSQHF.

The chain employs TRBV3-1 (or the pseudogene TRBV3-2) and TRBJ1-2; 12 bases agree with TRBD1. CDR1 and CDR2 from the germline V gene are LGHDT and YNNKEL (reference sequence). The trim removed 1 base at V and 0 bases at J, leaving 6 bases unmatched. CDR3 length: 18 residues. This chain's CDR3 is CASSQGGQGALTNYGYTF. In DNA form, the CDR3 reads TGTGCCAGCAGCCAAGGGGGACAGGGGGCCCTTACTAACTATGGCTACACCTTC.